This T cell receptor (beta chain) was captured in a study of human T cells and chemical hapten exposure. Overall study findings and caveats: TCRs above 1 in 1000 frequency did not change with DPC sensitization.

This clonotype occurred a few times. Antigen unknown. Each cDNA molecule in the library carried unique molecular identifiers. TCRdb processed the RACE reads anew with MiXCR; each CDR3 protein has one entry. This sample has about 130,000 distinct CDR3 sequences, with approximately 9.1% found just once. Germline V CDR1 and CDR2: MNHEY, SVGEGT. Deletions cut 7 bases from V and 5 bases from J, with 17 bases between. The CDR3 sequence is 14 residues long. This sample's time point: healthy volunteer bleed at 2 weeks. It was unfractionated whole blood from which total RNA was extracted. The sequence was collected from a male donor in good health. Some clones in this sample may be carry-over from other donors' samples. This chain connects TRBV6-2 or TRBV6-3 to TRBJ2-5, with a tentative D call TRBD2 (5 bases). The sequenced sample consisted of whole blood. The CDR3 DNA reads TGTGCCAGCACCCGGTCTACTAGGCGTGAGACCCAGTACTTC. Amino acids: CASTRSTRRETQYF.